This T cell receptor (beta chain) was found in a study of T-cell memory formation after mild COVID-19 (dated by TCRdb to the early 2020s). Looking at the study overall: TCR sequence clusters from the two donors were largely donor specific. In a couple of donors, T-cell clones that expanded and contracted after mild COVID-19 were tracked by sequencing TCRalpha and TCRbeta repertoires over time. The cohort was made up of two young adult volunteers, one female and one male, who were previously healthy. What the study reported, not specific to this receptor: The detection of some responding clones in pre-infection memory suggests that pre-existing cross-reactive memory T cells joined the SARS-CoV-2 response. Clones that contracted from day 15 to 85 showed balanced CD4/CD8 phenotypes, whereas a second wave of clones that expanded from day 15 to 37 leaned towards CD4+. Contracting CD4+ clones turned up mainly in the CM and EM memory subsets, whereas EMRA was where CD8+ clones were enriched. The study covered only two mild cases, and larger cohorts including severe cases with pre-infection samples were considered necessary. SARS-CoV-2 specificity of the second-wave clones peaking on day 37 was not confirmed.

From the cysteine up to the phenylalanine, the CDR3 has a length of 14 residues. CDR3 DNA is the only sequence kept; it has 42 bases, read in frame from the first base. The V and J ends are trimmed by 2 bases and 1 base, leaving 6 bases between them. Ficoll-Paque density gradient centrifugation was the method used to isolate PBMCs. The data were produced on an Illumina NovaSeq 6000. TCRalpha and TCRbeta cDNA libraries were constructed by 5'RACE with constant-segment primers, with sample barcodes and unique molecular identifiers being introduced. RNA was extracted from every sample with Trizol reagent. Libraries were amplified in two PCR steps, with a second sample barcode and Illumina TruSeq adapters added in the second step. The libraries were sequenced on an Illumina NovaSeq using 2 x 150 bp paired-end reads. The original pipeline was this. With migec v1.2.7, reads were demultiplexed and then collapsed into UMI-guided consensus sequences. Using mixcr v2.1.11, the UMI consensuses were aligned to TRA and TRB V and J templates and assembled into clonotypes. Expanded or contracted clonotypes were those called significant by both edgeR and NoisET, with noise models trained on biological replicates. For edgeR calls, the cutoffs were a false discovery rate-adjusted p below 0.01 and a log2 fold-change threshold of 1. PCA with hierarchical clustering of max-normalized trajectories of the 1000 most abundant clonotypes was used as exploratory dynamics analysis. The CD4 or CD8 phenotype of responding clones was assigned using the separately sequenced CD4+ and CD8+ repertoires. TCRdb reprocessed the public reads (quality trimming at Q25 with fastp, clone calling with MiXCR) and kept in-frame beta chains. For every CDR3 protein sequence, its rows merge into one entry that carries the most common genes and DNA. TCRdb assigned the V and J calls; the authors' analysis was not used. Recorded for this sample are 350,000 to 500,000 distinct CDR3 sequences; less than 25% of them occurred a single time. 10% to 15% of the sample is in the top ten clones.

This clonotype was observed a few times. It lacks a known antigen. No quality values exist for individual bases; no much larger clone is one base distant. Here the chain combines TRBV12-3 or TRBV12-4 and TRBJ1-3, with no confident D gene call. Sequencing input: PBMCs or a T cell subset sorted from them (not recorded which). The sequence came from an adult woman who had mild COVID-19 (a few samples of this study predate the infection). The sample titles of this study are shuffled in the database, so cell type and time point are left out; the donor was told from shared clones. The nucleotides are TGTGCCAGCAGTTTACTGGGGTCTGGAAACACCATATATTTT. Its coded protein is CASSLLGSGNTIYF.